Below are 6 T cell receptor beta chains sequenced from a single sample in a study of cytomegalovirus exposure and HLA in healthy donors. PCR primers comprised 60 Vbeta and 13 Jbeta primers. Sequencing was performed with immunoSEQ multiplex PCR; in TCRdb, only in-frame clones are kept and a portion is missing. The table shows roughly 120,000 clones, with over 75% occurring only once. The sample comprised PBMCs. These receptors all stem from a woman between 35 and 50 years old in good health and CMV-seropositive.

J is TRBJ1-1 and V is TRBV29-1, with no clear D. Germline V CDR1 and CDR2: SQVTM, ANQGSEA. The CDR3 runs 13 residues. V was clipped by 7 bases and J by 1 base, with 13 bases between them. The CDR3 protein is CSAHLTRNTEAFF. The CDR3 region has the DNA TGCAGCGCCCACTTGACACGGAACACTGAAGCTTTCTTT.

The chain uses TRBV7-6 and TRBJ2-2, with D perhaps matching TRBD1 (6 bases). Germline values: CDR1 SGHVS, CDR2 FNYEAQ. CDR3 length equals 15 residues. The V gene lost 6 bases and the J gene lost 3 bases, with 14 bases spanning the gap. In nucleotides, the CDR3 is TGTGCCAGCAGTTTGGGGGCCTACGACACCGGGGAGCTGTTTTTT. Encoded protein: CASSLGAYDTGELFF.

The CDR3 DNA follows: TGTGCCAGCAGTTTGCTCACAGGGGTGCGCACTGAAGCTTTCTTT. This encodes CASSLLTGVRTEAFF. The J gene is TRBJ1-1, the V gene TRBV28; 7 bases align to TRBD1. The V and J ends lost 3 bases and 4 bases, in that order; junction bases with no gene match: 8. CDR3 length: 15 amino acids. From germline, CDR1 is MDHEN and CDR2 SYDVKM.

This chain joins TRBV9 and TRBJ2-1, with TRBD2 matching 14 bases. Germline V gene data show CDR1 as SGDLS and CDR2 as YYNGEE. This CDR3 contains 16 residues. Trimming cost V 4 bases and J 3 bases; bases outside gene matches: 3. CDR3 nucleotide sequence: TGTGCCAGCAGCCCGGGGACTAGCGGGAGCTACAATGAGCAGTTCTTC. Residues: CASSPGTSGSYNEQFF. Together with reference TRBV9 and TRBJ2-1, the CDR3 gives the full variable domain: DSGVTQTPKHLITATGQRVTLRCSPRSGDLSVYWYQQSLDQGLQFLIQYYNGEERAKGNILERFSAQQFPDLHSELNLSSLELGDSALYFCASSPGTSGSYNEQFFGPGTRLTVL.

The CDR3 is CASSPRQAPNNEQFF. The CDR3 DNA follows: TGTGCCAGCAGTCCCCGACAGGCCCCTAACAATGAGCAGTTCTTC. The V and J genes are TRBV27 and TRBJ2-1; a possible D gene is TRBD1 (6 bases). This CDR3 contains 15 residues. Trimming took 5 bases from V and 5 from J, leaving 16 bases between them. Germline V lookup: CDR1 MNHEY, CDR2 SMNVEV (reference sequence).

This clone occurred once. The rearrangement uses TRBV2 and TRBJ1-1, with D maybe TRBD1 (5 bases). V was shortened by 9 bases and J by 0 bases, with 11 bases between the two germline ends. Germline values: CDR1 SNHLY, CDR2 FYNNEI. There are 13 residues in the CDR3. The CDR3 DNA is TGTGCCAGAAGGGGTTCCTTGAACACTGAAGCTTTCTTT. Translating gives CARRGSLNTEAFF. Complete variable domain (other parts from reference TRBV2 and TRBJ1-1): EPEVTQTPSHQVTQMGQEVILRCVPISNHLYFYWYRQILGQKVEFLVSFYNNEISEKSEIFDDQFSVERPDGSNFTLKIRSTKLEDSAMYFCARRGSLNTEAFFGQGTRLTVV.